The 32 T cell receptor beta chains below come from one sample, sequenced in a study of T cells in Graves' hyperthyroidism and ophthalmopathy. The CDR3 regions of TCR beta were amplified from RNA transcripts. Carried out on the TCR CDR3, a first-round RT-PCR used the HTBI primer set. Each CDR3 protein is one row after TCRdb ran MiXCR on the multiplex PCR reads. The sample lists roughly 520,000 distinct CDR3 sequences, approximately 25% occurring once. The sequenced material came from blood. Receptor source: a woman younger than 45 with Graves' ophthalmopathy.

V is TRBV20-1 and J is TRBJ2-5, with TRBD2 matching over 13 bases. This CDR3 spans 17 amino acids. Losses at the gene ends were 6 bases for V and 5 bases for J; bases not matched to a gene: 15. Germline loops: CDR1 DFQATT, CDR2 SNEGSKA (reference sequence). The CDR3 DNA follows: TGCAGTGCAGCCACGGCGGCGACTAGCGGGAGGATTGAGACCCAGTACTTC. This gives the protein CSAATAATSGRIETQYF.

This clonotype has ten or more counts. This chain joins TRBV6-5 and TRBJ1-3, with D hard to call. The germline V gene has CDR1 MNHEY and CDR2 SVGAGI. The V end lost 0 bases, the J end lost 2 bases, and 5 bases lay between the germline ends. This CDR3 has 14 amino acids. CDR3 coding DNA: TGTGCCAGCAGTTACTCTGGGGCTGGAAACACCATATATTTT. It yields the protein CASSYSGAGNTIYF.

This clonotype was found many times. The junction differs from germline at one of its ends, possibly a read error. This chain links TRBV10-1 with TRBJ2-7; 7 nucleotides line up with TRBD1. Germline CDR1 WNHNN, CDR2 SYGVQD (reference sequence). The CDR3 is made up of 13 amino acids. CDR3 nucleotide sequence: TGTGCCAGCAGCGAAGGGGGCGGTTACGAGCAGTACTTC. Translated, it gives CASSEGGGYEQYF.

This clonotype came up many times. This sequence joins TRBV20-1 and TRBJ1-1, with TRBD1 matching over 7 bases. The CDR3 is 13 amino acids. With 1 base clipped from V and 1 base from J, the junction kept 0 bases outside the gene matches. Germline lookup yields CDR1 DFQATT and CDR2 SNEGSKA (reference sequence). The CDR3 nucleotides read TGCAGTGCTAGAGGGACAGGGAACACTGAAGCTTTCTTT. It yields the protein CSARGTGNTEAFF.

At least ten counts were recorded for this clonotype. V is TRBV12-3 or TRBV12-4 and J is TRBJ2-7; possibly TRBD2 for D (5 bases). With 5 bases removed from V and 4 bases from J, the gap between germline ends came to 15 bases. The CDR3 sequence is 14 residues long. The CDR3 coding sequence is TGTGCCAGCAGTCTGGAGGATGTAACTTACGAGCAGTACTTC. As protein: CASSLEDVTYEQYF.

This clonotype was seen a handful of times. The chain has TRBV19 and TRBJ1-2; no clear D gene. Germline CDR1 LNHDA, CDR2 SQIVND (reference sequence). Between the trimmed V and J ends, which lost 6 bases and 6 bases, there was a span of 11 bases. The CDR3 is 12 residues long. CDR3 region: CASRRGVDGYTF. The CDR3 nucleotides read TGTGCCAGTAGGAGAGGAGTGGATGGCTACACCTTC.

This chain connects TRBV5-4 to TRBJ1-3; tentative D call: TRBD1 (5 bases). CDR3 length equals 17 residues. Between the trimmed V and J ends, which lost 1 base and 1 base, there was a span of 15 bases. Germline V gene sequence: CDR1 SGHNT, CDR2 YYREEE (reference sequence). CDR3 sequence: CASSLYGGDLSGNTIYF. The CDR3 DNA sequence: TGTGCCAGCAGCTTGTATGGGGGGGATCTATCTGGAAACACCATATATTTT.

The chain uses TRBV4-1 and TRBJ1-5, with a weak D call TRBD1 (6 bases). In germline, CDR1 is MGHRA, CDR2 YSYEKL. With 5 bases removed from V and 6 bases from J, the gap between germline ends came to 17 bases. The CDR3 runs to 15 residues. CDR3: CASSSLGASGQPQHF. The CDR3 nucleotides are TGCGCCAGCAGCTCCTTGGGGGCGTCAGGTCAGCCCCAGCATTTT.

Remarks on this clonotype: The junction does not match germline at one end; this may be a read error. This sequence joins TRBV7-9 and TRBJ1-1; 7 bases match TRBD1. This CDR3 comprises 14 residues. CDR1 SEHNR and CDR2 FQNEAQ come from the germline V gene (reference sequence). CDR3 sequence: CANSSQGTPTEAFF. Written as DNA, the CDR3 is TGTGCCAACAGCTCACAGGGGACCCCCACTGAAGCTTTCTTT.

This clonotype has a count of ten or more. The chain uses TRBV20-1 and TRBJ2-2, with 7 bases lining up with TRBD1. The CDR3 runs 15 residues. Germline CDR1 reads DFQATT; CDR2 reads SNEGSKA (reference sequence). With V trimmed by 3 bases and J by 6 bases, 10 bases remained unmatched. This chain's CDR3 is CSASVDRSVPGELFF. CDR3 nucleotides: TGCAGTGCTAGTGTGGACAGGTCGGTTCCCGGGGAGCTGTTTTTT.

This chain joins TRBV6-2 or TRBV6-3 and TRBJ1-5; 12 bases align to TRBD1. The germline gives CDR1 MNHEY, CDR2 SVGEGT. V lost 6 bases and J lost 9; bases outside the gene matches: 9. The CDR3 extends over 15 amino acids. Here the CDR3 reads CASSTGQGAQVPQHF. For the CDR3, the DNA is TGTGCCAGCAGCACGGGACAGGGGGCCCAAGTGCCCCAGCATTTT.

The genes are TRBV19 and TRBJ2-7, with D possibly being TRBD1 (6 bases). Germline CDR1 reads LNHDA; CDR2 reads SQIVND (reference sequence). Trimming removed 5 bases from V and 3 bases from J, with 17 bases in between. The CDR3 covers 15 residues. The CDR3 reads CASSFQGQPGYEQYF. CDR3 nucleotides: TGTGCCAGTAGTTTCCAAGGACAGCCAGGCTACGAGCAGTACTTC.

The chain recombines TRBV27 with TRBJ1-2, with D perhaps TRBD1 (6 bases). Deletions cut 3 bases from V and 1 base from J, with 18 bases between. The CDR3 covers 17 residues. Germline V CDR1 and CDR2: MNHEY, SMNVEV (reference sequence). CDR3 residues: CASSLRTDRYYNYGYTF. CDR3 nucleotide sequence: TGTGCCAGCAGTTTGCGGACAGATCGATATTATAACTATGGCTACACCTTC.

This clonotype occurred many times. The genes are TRBV18 and TRBJ2-7; maybe TRBD1 (5 bases). V shed 3 bases and J shed 2 bases, with 11 bases lying between them. This CDR3 is 14 amino acids long. CDR1 KGHSH and CDR2 LQKENI come from the germline V gene. Here the CDR3 DNA reads TGTGCCAGCTCACCCATGGACACCACCTACGAGCAGTACTTC. Its protein is CASSPMDTTYEQYF.

This chain connects TRBV6-1 to TRBJ1-6, with unresolved D. Germline lookup yields CDR1 MNHNS and CDR2 SASEGT. V was pared by 6 bases and J by 4 bases, with 7 bases between. The CDR3 is 13 residues long. The CDR3 coding sequence is TGTGCCAGCAGGCGAGGGTATAATTCACCCCTCCACTTT. As protein: CASRRGYNSPLHF.

The V call is TRBV18, the J call TRBJ1-4; TRBD1 aligns across 8 bases. Germline V gene lookup returns CDR1 KGHSH and CDR2 LQKENI. Trimming cost V 4 bases and J 5 bases; bases outside gene matches: 3. This CDR3 has 14 amino acids. The CDR3 spells CASSLGTGNEKLFF. The CDR3 region has the DNA TGTGCCAGCTCACTAGGGACAGGAAATGAAAAACTGTTTTTT. The entire variable domain, with the rest obtained from reference TRBV18 and TRBJ1-4, is as follows: NAGVMQNPRHLVRRRGQEARLRCSPMKGHSHVYWYRQLPEEGLKFMVYLQKENIIDESGMPKERFSAEFPKEGPSILRIQQVVRGDSAAYFCASSLGTGNEKLFFGSGTQLSVL.

The sample holds many counts of this clonotype. The chain combines TRBV20-1 with TRBJ1-1; 9 nucleotides match TRBD1. Looked up from germline, CDR1 is DFQATT and CDR2 is SNEGSKA (reference sequence). With 0 bases clipped from V and 4 bases from J, the junction kept 21 bases outside the gene matches. The CDR3 loop spans 20 amino acids. The CDR3, as DNA: TGCAGTGCTAGAGATGCGTGGAAAGCTGGGACAGGGCGGGCTGGCACTGAAGCTTTCTTT. It is translated as CSARDAWKAGTGRAGTEAFF.

In DNA form, the CDR3 reads TGTGCCAGCAGCTTAGGTCGCGGGGCCCAATCTAAAGAGACCCAGTACTTC. It specifies CASSLGRGAQSKETQYF. The V and J genes are TRBV13 and TRBJ2-5; D possibly corresponds to TRBD2 (6 bases). The CDR3 is 17 residues long. V dropped 0 bases and J dropped 3 bases, with 17 bases sitting between them. Germline V CDR1 and CDR2: PRHDT, FYEKMQ (reference sequence).

This clonotype was detected many times. V is TRBV4-2 and J is TRBJ1-1; perhaps TRBD1 as D (5 bases). The CDR3 contains 17 residues. The germline gives CDR1 LGHNA, CDR2 YNFKEQ. Trimming shortened V by 5 bases and J by 0 bases, and 19 bases separated the two germline ends. The CDR3 loop reads CASSSTLGVFMNTEAFF. The CDR3 nucleotides read TGTGCCAGCAGCAGCACACTGGGGGTCTTCATGAACACTGAAGCTTTCTTT.

This clonotype has only a few counts. This chain links TRBV12-3 or TRBV12-4 with TRBJ1-2; D gene unclear. V shed 3 bases and J shed 3 bases, with 14 bases lying between them. The CDR3 loop spans 15 amino acids. In DNA form, the CDR3 reads TGTGCCAGCAGTTTTATCGGGAGCGGGTACTATGGCTACACCTTC. It translates to CASSFIGSGYYGYTF.

The rearrangement joins TRBV20-1 to TRBJ1-1; a possible D gene is TRBD1 (6 bases). The CDR3 has 13 residues. Germline CDR1 is DFQATT and CDR2 is SNEGSKA (reference sequence). Deletions cut 4 bases from V and 1 base from J, with 10 bases between. CDR3 coding DNA: TGCAGTGCTACCGGACAGCGGAACACTGAAGCTTTCTTT. Amino acid sequence: CSATGQRNTEAFF.

This clonotype has a count of ten or more. CDR3 loop: CASSLWDNGYTF. The CDR3 bases are TGTGCCAGCAGCCTATGGGACAATGGCTACACCTTC. This sequence joins TRBV5-6 and TRBJ1-2, with D maybe TRBD1 (6 bases). The V gene lost 4 bases and the J gene lost 6 bases, with 10 bases spanning the gap. Germline lookup yields CDR1 SGHDT and CDR2 YYEEEE. This CDR3 has 12 residues. Based on the CDR3 plus reference TRBV5-6 and TRBJ1-2, the full variable domain is DAGVTQSPTHLIKTRGQQVTLRCSPKSGHDTVSWYQQALGQGPQFIFQYYEEEERQRGNFPDRFSGHQFPNYSSELNVNALLLGDSALYLCASSLWDNGYTFGSGTRLTVV.

The chain joins TRBV3-1 to TRBJ1-1; D is perhaps TRBD1 (5 bases). CDR3 length: 12 amino acids. Trimming took off 4 bases at V and 12 bases at J, with 15 bases between the two ends. Germline-derived CDR1 and CDR2 are LGHDT and YNNKEL (reference sequence). The CDR3 protein is CASSLAGTGTFF. DNA for the CDR3: TGTGCCAGCAGCCTCGCGGGGACGGGTACTTTCTTT.

This clonotype occurred a few times. The chain has TRBV29-1 and TRBJ2-5; no reliable D call. V lost 0 bases, J lost 9 bases, and 8 bases lay in between. Germline values: CDR1 SQVTM, CDR2 ANQGSEA. The length of the CDR3 is 11 residues. The CDR3 region is CSVEDYGSQYF. CDR3 DNA sequence: TGCAGCGTTGAAGATTACGGGTCCCAGTACTTC.

This clonotype was seen many times. The V gene is TRBV30, the J gene TRBJ2-7; D is tentatively TRBD1 or TRBD2 (5 bases each). The germline V gene has CDR1 GTSNPN and CDR2 SVGIG (reference sequence). The CDR3 consists of 14 residues. V gave up 4 bases and J gave up 2 bases, with 15 bases separating them. The CDR3 region is CAWTAGTATYEQYF. CDR3 DNA sequence: TGTGCCTGGACCGCCGGGACGGCAACCTACGAGCAGTACTTC.

The V and J genes are TRBV2 and TRBJ1-2; 11 bases are a match to TRBD1. Germline lookup yields CDR1 SNHLY and CDR2 FYNNEI. V lost 1 base and J lost 3; bases outside the gene matches: 1. There are 15 residues in the CDR3. The CDR3 protein is CASSEGTGGYYGYTF. CDR3 coding DNA: TGTGCCAGCAGTGAAGGGACAGGGGGCTACTATGGCTACACCTTC.

The gene calls are TRBV12-3 or TRBV12-4 and TRBJ2-2; TRBD2 is a possible D gene (6 bases). V lost 3 bases and J 5 bases, leaving 13 bases between the germline ends. The CDR3 covers 15 residues. The CDR3 here is CASSLGGLRTGELFF. CDR3 sequence (DNA): TGTGCCAGCAGTTTGGGGGGTCTTAGGACCGGGGAGCTGTTTTTT.

In this sample, this clonotype turned up a few times. The chain links TRBV5-1 to TRBJ1-2; D unclear. Germline loops: CDR1 SGHRS, CDR2 YFSETQ. The CDR3 is made up of 13 amino acids. The germline V and J ends were trimmed by 5 bases and 5 bases, with 13 bases remaining between them. The CDR3 DNA follows: TGCGCCAGCAGTTCTGACATGGGGTATGGCTACACCTTC. It specifies CASSSDMGYGYTF.

At least ten counts were recorded for this clonotype. The rearrangement joins TRBV12-3 or TRBV12-4 to TRBJ2-6; 7 bases fit TRBD1. This CDR3 contains 16 residues. V trimming: 5 bases; J trimming: 0 bases; junction bases outside the gene matches: 4. CDR3 nucleotide sequence: TGTGCCAGCAGTGGGGACAGCGACTCTGGGGCCAACGTCCTGACTTTC. Translation gives CASSGDSDSGANVLTF.

The CDR3 here is CASSSAGQEETQYF. In DNA, the CDR3 is TGTGCCAGCTCCTCCGCGGGACAGGAAGAGACCCAGTACTTC. The chain uses TRBV12-3 or TRBV12-4 and TRBJ2-5, with 8 bases fitting TRBD1. Unmatched junction bases numbered 8, after V lost 8 bases and J lost 3 bases. The CDR3 spans 14 residues.

This clonotype was recorded at least ten times. The rearrangement joins TRBV6-1 to TRBJ2-2, with TRBD1 as a possible D gene (5 bases). This CDR3 is 15 amino acids long. Germline CDR1 MNHNS, CDR2 SASEGT. V shed 6 bases and J shed 0 bases, with 11 bases lying between them. CDR3: CASRGHIANTGELFF. CDR3 in DNA: TGTGCCAGCAGAGGACACATCGCGAACACCGGGGAGCTGTTTTTT.

This clonotype showed up just a few times. CDR3 DNA: TGTGCCAGCAGTCGGCTTAGCGGTTACTCCTACAATGAGCAGTTCTTC. This encodes CASSRLSGYSYNEQFF. This chain uses TRBV12-3 or TRBV12-4 with TRBJ2-1, with a tentative D call TRBD2 (6 bases). V was cut by 5 bases and J by 0 bases, with 14 bases left in between. The CDR3 is 16 amino acids.